This TCR beta chain was recorded in a study of blood T cell repertoires in COVID-19 (dated by TCRdb to the early 2020s). With respect to the entire study: The collaborator samples originated in the United States, Italy and Spain and spanned the acute and convalescent phases of COVID-19. The prospective study material was composed of cDNA or gDNA derived from T cells, B-cell-depleted T cells, or PBMCs. Where available, HLA class I and class II types were obtained from metadata supplied by the sample provider rather than from assay-based typing. Samples were obtained from the ongoing ImmuneRACE study (first 160 participants) and from over 1,000 subjects provided by 6 global collaborators. Subjects who had been exposed to COVID-19, were actively infected with it, or had recovered from it provided the deeply sampled blood TCRbeta repertoires that made up the dataset. The repertoires were made available in a free public database intended to serve as a resource for research on the immune response to SARS-CoV-2. A de-identified subject ID, COVID-19 status, age in years and sex were almost always included in the sample metadata.

The CDR3, cysteine through phenylalanine, is 15 amino acids long. Left in the record is the CDR3 DNA by itself, 45 bases read in frame from the first base. Trimmed from V: 4 bases; trimmed from J: 2 bases; junction bases lacking a gene match: 7. CDR1 and CDR2 are drawn from the germline V gene: SGHDT, YYEEEE. The immunoSEQ Assay, a bias-controlled multiplex PCR, was used to amplify TCRbeta CDR3 regions from genomic DNA. Concerning the study's data processing: The number of nucleated cells in each sample was estimated by amplification of reference gene primers within the assay. Sequence reads were collapsed and filtered to measure the absolute abundance of every unique TCRbeta CDR3 rearrangement. For each sample, productive Simpson clonality was calculated as the square root of Simpson's diversity index over productive rearrangements. Here the immuneACCESS table is served through TCRdb, limited to in-frame sequences with V and J called. Missing clones are a known gap in these copies; in checked studies unresolved V genes cover under half, and the rest lacks a known reason. Clonal size and the V and J genes are those of that table, whereas D and trimming came from the DNA. This sample has about 150,000 clones in its table, and roughly 80% of those were observed once. The ten largest make up approximately 6% of the sample.

Concerning this clone itself: The clone's antigen remains unknown. The record has no base qualities; no much larger clone is one base away.

Results and caveats for the whole study, not just this receptor: The amount of clinical and demographic metadata varied by source and participant and was provided uncurated.

In the prospective study, participants were roughly 18 to 95 years old, resided in about 25 geographic areas of the United States, and were enrolled through a virtual design. To assign participants to cohorts, the prospective study relied on clinical history that participants themselves reported in a screening survey and a study questionnaire. For ImmuneRACE Cohort 3, a participant was defined as recovered based on two consecutive negative NP/OP PCR tests, clearance by a healthcare professional, or resolution of symptoms. Mobile phlebotomists in the prospective study collected whole blood, serum and a nasopharyngeal or oropharyngeal swab from every participant. Over a 2-month period, participants in the prospective study had the option of providing additional blood draws and questionnaires. Prospective study blood samples were shipped either frozen or at room temperature before DNA extraction.

The specimen sequenced was PBMCs or T cells enriched from blood (not recorded which). The sequence came from a woman in her 50s who had recovered from COVID-19. The V and J segments used are TRBV5-6 and TRBJ2-5; 8 bases in the middle match TRBD1. In nucleotide form, the sequence is TGTGCCAGCAGCCGAGGACAGGGATGGCAAGAGACCCAGTACTTC. This yields the protein CASSRGQGWQETQYF.